A selection of T cell receptor beta chains follows, all from one sample in a study of blood T cell repertoires in COVID-19. Clones were sequenced by immunoSEQ multiplex PCR, and TCRdb holds only the in-frame ones, with some missing. The repertoire holds some 190,000 clones, with 70% to 90% as singletons. Sequencing input: peripheral blood. The receptors were gathered from an elderly woman with acute or convalescent COVID-19. CDR3s include the opening cysteine and the closing phenylalanine or tryptophan. A D gene is named only where the DNA matches it firmly. The size field is filled for only some rows; it gives once, few, many or a size class.

d_gene: TRBD1
v_gene: TRBV13
abundance: .
j_gene: TRBJ2-7
CDR3aa: CASSFRDRGPREQYF
CDR3nt: TGTGCCAGCAGCTTCCGGGACAGGGGGCCTCGGGAGCAGTACTTC

d_gene: .
v_gene: TRBV10-1
abundance: .
j_gene: TRBJ2-3
CDR3aa: CASRRDSKSTDTQYF
CDR3nt: TGCGCCAGCAGGCGGGACAGCAAGAGCACAGATACGCAGTATTTT

d_gene: .
v_gene: TRBV27
abundance: .
j_gene: TRBJ2-6
CDR3aa: CASSPQTGDPGANVLTF
CDR3nt: TGTGCCAGCAGCCCCCAAACAGGCGACCCTGGGGCCAACGTCCTGACTTTC

d_gene: .
v_gene: TRBV11-2
abundance: .
j_gene: TRBJ2-7
CDR3aa: CASSLQVQLSYEQYF
CDR3nt: TGTGCCAGCAGCTTACAGGTACAGCTCTCCTACGAGCAGTACTTC

d_gene: .
v_gene: TRBV5-1
abundance: once
j_gene: TRBJ2-5
CDR3aa: CASSRDSRETQYF
CDR3nt: TGCGCCAGCAGCCGCGACAGCCGGGAGACCCAGTACTTC

d_gene: .
v_gene: TRBV3-1/TRBV3-2
abundance: once
j_gene: TRBJ1-3
CDR3aa: CASSRPMGQRGLSGNTIYF
CDR3nt: TGTGCCAGCAGCCGACCCATGGGTCAGAGAGGCCTCTCTGGAAACACCATATATTTT

d_gene: .
v_gene: TRBV9
abundance: .
j_gene: TRBJ1-1
CDR3aa: CASQREMNTEAFF
CDR3nt: TGTGCCAGCCAAAGGGAGATGAACACTGAAGCTTTCTTT

d_gene: TRBD2
v_gene: TRBV7-2
abundance: .
j_gene: TRBJ2-7
CDR3aa: CASSGWPSGRPGEQYF
CDR3nt: TGTGCCAGCAGCGGGTGGCCTAGCGGGAGGCCCGGTGAGCAGTACTTC

d_gene: .
v_gene: TRBV14
abundance: .
j_gene: TRBJ1-1
CDR3aa: CASSPLDRKHTEAFF
CDR3nt: TGTGCCAGCAGCCCACTCGACAGAAAACACACTGAAGCTTTCTTT

d_gene: .
v_gene: TRBV6-2/TRBV6-3
abundance: .
j_gene: TRBJ2-1
CDR3aa: CASSYGSGRAPYNEQFF
CDR3nt: TGTGCCAGCAGTTACGGGTCCGGCAGGGCGCCCTACAATGAGCAGTTCTTC

d_gene: TRBD1
v_gene: TRBV7-9
abundance: .
j_gene: TRBJ2-1
CDR3aa: CASSLSRGRPFGNEQFF
CDR3nt: TGTGCCAGCAGCTTAAGTAGGGGGCGGCCTTTTGGCAATGAGCAGTTCTTC

d_gene: .
v_gene: TRBV3-1/TRBV3-2
abundance: .
j_gene: TRBJ2-7
CDR3aa: CASSHTGRNDYEQYF
CDR3nt: TGTGCCAGCAGCCATACAGGGCGAAATGACTACGAGCAGTACTTC

d_gene: .
v_gene: TRBV5-1
abundance: .
j_gene: TRBJ1-4
CDR3aa: CASSLAGTTGYNEKLFF
CDR3nt: TGCGCCAGCAGCTTGGCCGGCACGACAGGTTATAATGAAAAACTGTTTTTT

d_gene: .
v_gene: TRBV18
abundance: .
j_gene: TRBJ2-7
CDR3aa: CASSPQRSTYEQYF
CDR3nt: TGTGCCAGCTCACCACAACGGTCCACCTACGAGCAGTACTTC

d_gene: .
v_gene: TRBV19
abundance: .
j_gene: TRBJ1-2
CDR3aa: CASNRGLDYGYTF
CDR3nt: TGTGCCAGTAATCGGGGGTTGGACTATGGCTACACCTTC

d_gene: .
v_gene: TRBV5-5
abundance: .
j_gene: TRBJ1-2
CDR3aa: CASSRGYGYTF
CDR3nt: TGTGCCAGCAGCCGGGGGTATGGCTACACCTTC

d_gene: .
v_gene: TRBV12-3/TRBV12-4
abundance: .
j_gene: TRBJ1-5
CDR3aa: CASSTQTDQPQHF
CDR3nt: TGTGCCAGCAGTACCCAGACAGATCAGCCCCAGCATTTT

d_gene: .
v_gene: TRBV21-1
abundance: .
j_gene: TRBJ2-7
CDR3aa: CASSSSETEDYEQYF
CDR3nt: TGTGCCAGCAGCAGCTCAGAGACAGAGGATTACGAGCAGTACTTC

d_gene: .
v_gene: TRBV19
abundance: few
j_gene: TRBJ2-7
CDR3aa: CASSNSGLPYEQYF
CDR3nt: TGTGCCAGTAGTAACAGCGGTCTTCCCTACGAGCAGTACTTC

d_gene: .
v_gene: TRBV19
abundance: few
j_gene: TRBJ1-3
CDR3aa: CASNAEVGNTIYF
CDR3nt: TGTGCCAGTAACGCAGAGGTCGGAAACACCATATATTTT

d_gene: .
v_gene: TRBV5-1
abundance: .
j_gene: TRBJ2-1
CDR3aa: CASSLQGINEQFF
CDR3nt: TGCGCCAGCAGCTTGCAGGGTATCAATGAGCAGTTCTTC

d_gene: .
v_gene: TRBV5-1
abundance: .
j_gene: TRBJ1-2
CDR3aa: CASSSSSSGGNYGYTF
CDR3nt: TGCGCCAGCAGCTCCAGCTCCAGCGGGGGGAACTATGGCTACACCTTC

d_gene: TRBD1
v_gene: TRBV28
abundance: .
j_gene: TRBJ1-4
CDR3aa: CASSLPTGGGLATNEKLFF
CDR3nt: TGTGCCAGCAGTTTACCGACAGGGGGAGGGTTAGCAACTAATGAAAAACTGTTTTTT

d_gene: .
v_gene: TRBV4-1
abundance: .
j_gene: TRBJ2-7
CDR3aa: CASSQGPSTSYEQYF
CDR3nt: TGCGCCAGCAGCCAAGGGCCCAGTACATCCTACGAGCAGTACTTC

d_gene: TRBD1
v_gene: TRBV5-6
abundance: .
j_gene: TRBJ1-1
CDR3aa: CASSLRAQGKAFF
CDR3nt: TGTGCCAGCAGCTTGAGGGCACAGGGGAAGGCTTTCTTT

d_gene: .
v_gene: TRBV7-2
abundance: .
j_gene: TRBJ2-3
CDR3aa: CASSLVGSSTDTQYF
CDR3nt: TGTGCCAGCAGCTTAGTGGGCAGCTCCACAGATACGCAGTATTTT

d_gene: TRBD2
v_gene: TRBV7-9
abundance: .
j_gene: TRBJ2-5
CDR3aa: CASSLGGLAGETQYF
CDR3nt: TGTGCCAGCAGCTTAGGTGGACTAGCGGGAGAGACCCAGTACTTC

d_gene: TRBD2
v_gene: TRBV5-1
abundance: .
j_gene: TRBJ2-4
CDR3aa: CASSLGREGNIQYF
CDR3nt: TGCGCCAGCAGCTTGGGCAGGGAGGGAAACATTCAGTACTTC

d_gene: .
v_gene: TRBV11-2
abundance: .
j_gene: TRBJ2-3
CDR3aa: CASSHVRGGTDTQYF
CDR3nt: TGTGCCAGCAGCCACGTGCGGGGAGGCACAGATACGCAGTATTTT

d_gene: TRBD2
v_gene: TRBV14
abundance: .
j_gene: TRBJ2-7
CDR3aa: CASSQVGGLRSYEQYF
CDR3nt: TGTGCCAGCAGCCAAGTGGGAGGGCTTCGGTCCTACGAGCAGTACTTC

d_gene: .
v_gene: TRBV7-2
abundance: .
j_gene: TRBJ2-1
CDR3aa: CASSFYFVDEQFF
CDR3nt: TGTGCCAGCAGCTTCTATTTTGTCGATGAGCAGTTCTTC

d_gene: .
v_gene: TRBV30
abundance: .
j_gene: TRBJ1-5
CDR3aa: CAWSPPGRGNQPQHF
CDR3nt: TGTGCCTGGAGTCCCCCAGGGCGCGGCAATCAGCCCCAGCATTTT

d_gene: TRBD1
v_gene: TRBV6-1
abundance: .
j_gene: TRBJ2-3
CDR3aa: CASSDRDRPTDTQYF
CDR3nt: TGTGCCAGCAGTGATAGGGACAGGCCCACAGATACGCAGTATTTT

d_gene: TRBD1
v_gene: TRBV9
abundance: .
j_gene: TRBJ2-1
CDR3aa: CASSPRVGTGGVRSYNEQFF
CDR3nt: TGTGCCAGCAGCCCCCGAGTAGGGACAGGGGGCGTTAGGTCCTACAATGAGCAGTTCTTC

d_gene: TRBD2
v_gene: TRBV5-1
abundance: .
j_gene: TRBJ2-7
CDR3aa: CASSSVSPGGSYEQYF
CDR3nt: TGCGCCAGCAGCTCCGTCTCCCCGGGGGGTTCCTACGAGCAGTACTTC

d_gene: TRBD2
v_gene: TRBV30
abundance: .
j_gene: TRBJ2-3
CDR3aa: CAWSAKGLASADTQYF
CDR3nt: TGTGCCTGGAGTGCCAAGGGACTAGCGTCAGCAGATACGCAGTATTTT

d_gene: TRBD1
v_gene: TRBV3-1/TRBV3-2
abundance: once
j_gene: TRBJ1-2
CDR3aa: CASSLLDRGGGYTF
CDR3nt: TGTGCCAGCAGCCTCCTGGACAGGGGAGGAGGCTACACCTTC

d_gene: TRBD2
v_gene: TRBV7-2
abundance: .
j_gene: TRBJ2-3
CDR3aa: CASSFALAGGTDTQYF
CDR3nt: TGTGCCAGCAGCTTCGCACTAGCGGGAGGCACAGATACGCAGTATTTT

d_gene: .
v_gene: TRBV5-1
abundance: .
j_gene: TRBJ2-1
CDR3aa: CASSLTGEADEQFF
CDR3nt: TGCGCCAGCAGCTTGACGGGAGAGGCCGATGAGCAGTTCTTC

d_gene: TRBD1
v_gene: TRBV9
abundance: .
j_gene: TRBJ2-1
CDR3aa: CASSVEGRGRSEQFF
CDR3nt: TGTGCCAGCAGCGTAGAGGGCAGGGGGCGGAGTGAGCAGTTCTTC

d_gene: TRBD1
v_gene: TRBV3-1/TRBV3-2
abundance: .
j_gene: TRBJ1-2
CDR3aa: CASSGTGGYGYTF
CDR3nt: TGTGCCAGCAGCGGAACAGGGGGATATGGCTACACCTTC

d_gene: TRBD1
v_gene: TRBV6-1
abundance: once
j_gene: TRBJ2-1
CDR3aa: CASSEAWDRGQVEQFF
CDR3nt: TGTGCCAGCAGTGAAGCTTGGGACAGGGGGCAGGTTGAGCAGTTCTTC

d_gene: TRBD1
v_gene: TRBV19
abundance: few
j_gene: TRBJ2-7
CDR3aa: CASSGDRGRKPTYEQYF
CDR3nt: TGTGCCAGTAGTGGGGACAGGGGGCGAAAACCTACCTACGAGCAGTACTTC

d_gene: TRBD1
v_gene: TRBV9
abundance: .
j_gene: TRBJ1-1
CDR3aa: CASSMSSGGRTEAFF
CDR3nt: TGTGCCAGCAGCATGAGTTCAGGGGGTCGCACTGAAGCTTTCTTT

d_gene: .
v_gene: TRBV7-3
abundance: .
j_gene: TRBJ1-2
CDR3aa: CASSLGDAGYYGYTF
CDR3nt: TGTGCCAGCAGCTTAGGTGACGCAGGCTACTATGGCTACACCTTC

d_gene: .
v_gene: TRBV12-3/TRBV12-4
abundance: .
j_gene: TRBJ1-5
CDR3aa: CASSYRGNQPQHF
CDR3nt: TGTGCCAGCAGTTACAGGGGCAATCAGCCCCAGCATTTT

d_gene: .
v_gene: TRBV7-2
abundance: once
j_gene: TRBJ1-3
CDR3aa: CASSLSRALSGNTIYF
CDR3nt: TGTGCCAGCAGCTTATCCAGGGCACTTTCTGGAAACACCATATATTTT

d_gene: .
v_gene: TRBV30
abundance: .
j_gene: TRBJ1-5
CDR3aa: CAWSGRAGVSNQPQHF
CDR3nt: TGTGCCTGGAGTGGAAGGGCAGGGGTTAGCAATCAGCCCCAGCATTTT

d_gene: .
v_gene: TRBV18
abundance: .
j_gene: TRBJ1-1
CDR3aa: CASSPGATEAFF
CDR3nt: TGTGCCAGCTCACCAGGGGCCACTGAAGCTTTCTTT

d_gene: .
v_gene: TRBV6-2/TRBV6-3
abundance: .
j_gene: TRBJ2-5
CDR3aa: CASSSWGRGETQYF
CDR3nt: TGTGCCAGCAGTTCTTGGGGGCGCGGAGAGACCCAGTACTTC

d_gene: .
v_gene: TRBV6-6
abundance: .
j_gene: TRBJ2-3
CDR3aa: CASSPLFQASTDTQYF
CDR3nt: TGTGCCAGCAGTCCACTCTTTCAGGCTAGCACAGATACGCAGTATTTT

d_gene: .
v_gene: TRBV28
abundance: .
j_gene: TRBJ2-3
CDR3aa: CASSSDSNTQYF
CDR3nt: TGTGCCAGCAGTTCCGACAGTAATACGCAGTATTTT

d_gene: TRBD1
v_gene: TRBV6-6
abundance: once
j_gene: TRBJ2-1
CDR3aa: CATEQGARYNEQFF
CDR3nt: TGTGCCACGGAACAGGGGGCACGTTACAATGAGCAGTTCTTC